Below are 30 T cell receptor beta chains sequenced from a single sample in a study of cytomegalovirus exposure and HLA in healthy donors. The PCR was carried out with 60 Vbeta primers and 13 Jbeta primers. The method was immunoSEQ multiplex PCR; TCRdb's version includes in-frame clones alone and lacks a portion of them. Altogether 90,000 to 110,000 clones are present, about 16% being singletons, with the ten largest covering roughly 0.79%. Sequencing was carried out using PBMCs. Receptors originate from a female donor in good health and CMV-seronegative.

The rearrangement uses TRBV13 and TRBJ1-3; D may be TRBD1 (6 bases). The CDR3 consists of 15 residues. Germline CDR1 reads PRHDT; CDR2 reads FYEKMQ (reference sequence). The V end lost 7 bases, the J end lost 6 bases, and 19 bases lay between the germline ends. CDR3 loop: CASNNRARLENTIYF. The CDR3 nucleotides are TGTGCCAGCAATAACAGGGCAAGGCTAGAAAACACCATATATTTT.

V gene TRBV7-2 combines with J gene TRBJ2-3; TRBD2 matches 11 bases. The V segment lost 1 base and the J segment 1 base; nucleotides outside the gene matches: 4. The CDR3 has 17 amino acids. Germline loops: CDR1 SGHTA, CDR2 FQGNSA. For the CDR3, the DNA is TGTGCCAGCAGCTTAGATCTAGCGGGGGGACGCACAGATACGCAGTATTTT. Protein sequence: CASSLDLAGGRTDTQYF.

In its sample, this clone ranks as medium-sized (0.01 to 0.1%). The chain employs TRBV11-1 and TRBJ2-3; D is unresolved. Germline assignment: CDR1 SGHAT and CDR2 FQDESV (reference sequence). The V and J ends lost 3 bases and 3 bases respectively, with 7 bases between them. The CDR3 is 13 residues long. The CDR3 bases are TGTGCCAGCAGCTTTATCCGTACAGATACGCAGTATTTT. This codes for CASSFIRTDTQYF. Complete variable domain (other parts from reference TRBV11-1 and TRBJ2-3): EAEVAQSPRYKITEKSQAVAFWCDPISGHATLYWYRQILGQGPELLVQFQDESVVDDSQLPKDRFSAERLKGVDSTLKIQPAELGDSAMYLCASSFIRTDTQYFGPGTRLTVL.

This clone showed up just a few times. The V gene is TRBV4-3, the J gene TRBJ2-7, with no clear D. Looked up from germline, CDR1 is LGHNA and CDR2 is YSLEER. Trimming took off 0 bases at V and 0 bases at J, with 6 bases between the two ends. The CDR3 covers 14 residues. DNA for the CDR3: TGCGCCAGCAGCCAAGAACACCACTCCTACGAGCAGTACTTC. Protein product: CASSQEHHSYEQYF.

This clone was detected a few times. V usage is TRBV25-1 and J usage is TRBJ1-1; the D gene is possibly TRBD1 (5 bases). Germline CDR1 MGHDK, CDR2 SYGVNS. V lost 6 bases, J lost 6 bases, and 23 bases lay in between. The CDR3 covers 16 residues. CDR3 in DNA: TGTGCCAGCAGCACCGCCAGGCTCACAGGCCGGGCTGAAGCTTTCTTT. It encodes CASSTARLTGRAEAFF. The full variable domain, with the rest looked up from reference TRBV25-1 and TRBJ1-1, is EADIYQTPRYLVIGTGKKITLECSQTMGHDKMYWYQQDPGMELHLIHYSYGVNSTEKGDLSSESTVSRIRTEHFPLTLESARPSHTSQYLCASSTARLTGRAEAFFGQGTRLTVV.

This clone was seen a handful of times. The chain uses TRBV4-1 and TRBJ1-5, with TRBD1 as a possible D gene (6 bases). Trimming cost V 2 bases and J 5 bases, with 16 bases left between them. The CDR3 length is 16 residues. Germline assignment: CDR1 MGHRA and CDR2 YSYEKL. The CDR3 coding sequence is TGCGCCAGCAGCCAATCCCCCTCAGGGGTCCATCAGCCCCAGCATTTT. This encodes CASSQSPSGVHQPQHF.

The chain has TRBV7-9 and TRBJ1-2; TRBD1 matches 8 bases. Losses at the gene ends were 2 bases for V and 8 bases for J; bases not matched to a gene: 7. Germline assignment: CDR1 SEHNR and CDR2 FQNEAQ (reference sequence). This CDR3 spans 14 amino acids. CDR3: CASSLPGGKGGYTF. The CDR3 DNA sequence: TGTGCCAGCAGCTTACCAGGGGGCAAGGGAGGCTACACCTTC. Together with reference TRBV7-9 and TRBJ1-2, the CDR3 gives the full variable domain: DTGVSQNPRHKITKRGQNVTFRCDPISEHNRLYWYRQTLGQGPEFLTYFQNEAQLEKSRLLSDRFSAERPKGSFSTLEIQRTEQGDSAMYLCASSLPGGKGGYTFGSGTRLTVV.

The chain combines TRBV6-5 with TRBJ2-5; 8 bases match TRBD2. V trimming: 4 bases; J trimming: 5 bases; junction bases outside the gene matches: 6. This CDR3 is built from 14 residues. CDR1 is MNHEY, CDR2 SVGAGI, per germline. The CDR3 sequence: CASSSRGGRETQYF. The CDR3 coding sequence is TGTGCCAGCAGTTCCCGGGGGGGCCGGGAGACCCAGTACTTC.

This clone was seen a handful of times. The J gene is TRBJ1-5, the V gene TRBV30; 7 positions match TRBD1. Unmatched junction bases numbered 4, after V lost 2 bases and J lost 3 bases. CDR3 length equals 14 residues. The V gene's germline CDR1 is GTSNPN and CDR2 SVGIG (reference sequence). The DNA of the CDR3 is TGTGCCTGGAGTATCGGACAGGACAATCAGCCCCAGCATTTT. Translated, it gives CAWSIGQDNQPQHF.

The V call is TRBV27, the J call TRBJ1-2, with a tentative D call TRBD1 (6 bases). CDR3 size: 14 residues. The V end lost 3 bases, the J end lost 4 bases, and 12 bases lay between the germline ends. Germline loops: CDR1 MNHEY, CDR2 SMNVEV (reference sequence). The CDR3 spells CASSFGGLAYGYTF. In DNA, the CDR3 is TGTGCCAGCAGTTTTGGGGGCCTGGCCTATGGCTACACCTTC.

In its sample, this clone was seen a few times. This chain connects TRBV4-3 to TRBJ1-6; 7 nucleotides line up with TRBD1. The V segment lost 1 base and the J segment 8 bases; nucleotides outside the gene matches: 8. Germline-derived CDR1 and CDR2 are LGHNA and YSLEER. This CDR3 has 16 amino acids. CDR3 in DNA: TGCGCCAGCAGCCAAGGGGTTGACAGGGCTTATTCACCCCTCCACTTT. Amino acids: CASSQGVDRAYSPLHF.

This clone was seen a handful of times. The chain carries TRBV5-6 and TRBJ2-7; D perhaps matches TRBD2 (7 bases). This CDR3 spans 18 amino acids. V was cut by 4 bases and J by 0 bases, with 23 bases left in between. CDR1 SGHDT and CDR2 YYEEEE come from the germline V gene. This chain's CDR3 is CASSPNGGADYFSYEQYF. The CDR3 DNA sequence: TGTGCCAGCAGCCCCAATGGGGGGGCGGACTATTTCTCCTACGAGCAGTACTTC. Complete variable domain (other parts from reference TRBV5-6 and TRBJ2-7): DAGVTQSPTHLIKTRGQQVTLRCSPKSGHDTVSWYQQALGQGPQFIFQYYEEEERQRGNFPDRFSGHQFPNYSSELNVNALLLGDSALYLCASSPNGGADYFSYEQYFGPGTRLTVT.

This chain uses TRBV4-3 with TRBJ2-7, with 9 bases matching TRBD1. The CDR3 is 17 amino acids. The ends lost 0 bases at V and 4 bases at J; junction bases unmatched: 10. Germline V gene sequence: CDR1 LGHNA, CDR2 YSLEER. CDR3 in DNA: TGCGCCAGCAGCCAAGATCGGGGTTGGGGACAGGGTTACGAGCAGTACTTC. Translation: CASSQDRGWGQGYEQYF.

The chain has TRBV6-5 and TRBJ1-5; 8 nucleotides match TRBD1. V gave up 4 bases and J gave up 3 bases; unmatched junction bases: 8. The CDR3 consists of 16 residues. In germline, CDR1 is MNHEY, CDR2 SVGAGI. DNA for the CDR3: TGTGCCAGCAGTTCTTTCCAGGGGGCGTTCAATCAGCCCCAGCATTTT. Translation: CASSSFQGAFNQPQHF.

This clone showed up just a few times. The chain is built from TRBV13 and TRBJ2-1; maybe TRBD1 (6 bases). The ends were cut back, 7 bases at V and 15 bases at J, with 19 bases in the middle. CDR3 size: 12 residues. Germline V gene sequence: CDR1 PRHDT, CDR2 FYEKMQ (reference sequence). The CDR3 DNA follows: TGTGCCAGCAATGTCGGGCAGGGGCCGTCGTTCTTC. Protein: CASNVGQGPSFF.

The CDR3 DNA reads TGCGCCAGCAGCCAAGTGAATATGATAGCGGCTAGCACAGATACGCAGTATTTT. Translated: CASSQVNMIAASTDTQYF. This sequence joins TRBV4-1 and TRBJ2-3; D may be TRBD2 (6 bases). This CDR3 spans 18 amino acids. The germline V gene encodes CDR1 MGHRA and CDR2 YSYEKL. V was pared by 1 base and J by 0 bases, with 17 bases between.

The rearrangement links TRBV28 to TRBJ1-1; 7 nucleotides align to TRBD1. Germline CDR1 MDHEN, CDR2 SYDVKM. J gave up 7 bases and V 7 bases, and 9 bases lay outside the gene matches. This CDR3 comprises 13 residues. The DNA for the CDR3 is TGTGCCAGCACCATGGGGACAGTTGTTGAAGCTTTCTTT. Translation gives CASTMGTVVEAFF.

This clone occurred a few times. The chain is built from TRBV30 and TRBJ1-4; maybe TRBD1 (6 bases). The V and J ends lost 4 bases and 6 bases respectively, with 15 bases between them. This CDR3 comprises 14 residues. Germline CDR1 is GTSNPN and CDR2 is SVGIG (reference sequence). CDR3 in amino acids: CAWTFWGRDEKLFF. CDR3 DNA sequence: TGTGCCTGGACCTTCTGGGGGCGCGATGAAAAACTGTTTTTT.

This sequence joins TRBV28 and TRBJ2-7; no reliable D call. This CDR3 spans 13 amino acids. V was clipped by 6 bases and J by 3 bases, with 12 bases between them. From germline, CDR1 is MDHEN and CDR2 SYDVKM. CDR3 in amino acids: CASSPTSRYEQYF. CDR3 coding DNA: TGTGCCAGCAGCCCGACATCCCGCTACGAGCAGTACTTC.

The J gene is TRBJ2-7, the V gene TRBV11-2; D might be TRBD1 (5 bases). Germline CDR1 is SGHAT and CDR2 is FQNNGV. This CDR3 contains 16 residues. Trimming took 2 bases from V and 3 from J, leaving 17 bases between them. CDR3 coding DNA: TGTGCCAGCAGCTTATTCCAGGGTGTTGTTTACTACGAGCAGTACTTC. Amino acid sequence: CASSLFQGVVYYEQYF.

The chain couples TRBV12-2 to TRBJ1-4; the table's D call, TRBD1, has no DNA check behind it. TRBV12-2 is a recognized pseudogene. This CDR3 spans 14 amino acids. The CDR3 is CASRLDRGSEKLFF. CDR3 coding DNA: TGTGCAAGTCGCTTAGACAGGGGGAGTGAAAAACTGTTTTTT.

V gene TRBV11-2 combines with J gene TRBJ2-7, with 11 positions matching TRBD2. The V gene's germline CDR1 is SGHAT and CDR2 FQNNGV. The ends lost 7 bases at V and 6 bases at J; junction bases unmatched: 11. The CDR3 sequence is 15 residues long. The CDR3 sequence is CASKSTSGSSSEQYF. The CDR3 DNA reads as TGTGCCAGCAAATCCACTAGCGGGAGTTCTTCCGAGCAGTACTTC.

This clone came up a few times. The J gene is TRBJ2-5, the V gene TRBV6-1, with D unclear. Germline V gene lookup returns CDR1 MNHNS and CDR2 SASEGT. There are 12 residues in the CDR3. V lost 8 bases and J 5 bases, leaving 12 bases between the germline ends. CDR3 DNA sequence: TGTGCCAGCCTAGAGAGAAGGGAGACCCAGTACTTC. Translating it yields CASLERRETQYF.

This clone occurred a few times. The junction departs from the called germline gene at one end, perhaps through a read error. The gene calls are TRBV7-7 and TRBJ1-1; D unresolved. Germline V CDR1 and CDR2: SSHAT, FNYEAQ (reference sequence). This CDR3 region has 13 residues. The CDR3 DNA is TGTGCTAGCAGCTCGACACCGAACACTGAAGCTTTCTTT. It is translated as CASSSTPNTEAFF.

The chain has TRBV5-6 and TRBJ2-3, with 9 bases matching TRBD1. Trimming cost V 4 bases and J 0 bases; bases outside gene matches: 3. Germline V lookup: CDR1 SGHDT, CDR2 YYEEEE. This CDR3 has 15 residues. CDR3 sequence: CASSSGQGSTDTQYF. As DNA, the CDR3 is TGTGCCAGCAGCAGCGGACAGGGGAGCACAGATACGCAGTATTTT.

This clone turned up a few times. V and J are TRBV9 and TRBJ2-3; D is perhaps TRBD2 (5 bases). Per germline, CDR1 SGDLS and CDR2 YYNGEE. The V end lost 4 bases, the J end lost 6 bases, and 18 bases lay between the germline ends. This CDR3 region has 15 residues. Written as DNA, the CDR3 is TGTGCCAGCAGCCCACCCGGTAGAGTAGCGGATACGCAGTATTTT. Its translation: CASSPPGRVADTQYF.

This clone was counted between two and nine times. This chain links TRBV2 with TRBJ2-7, with 9 bases lining up with TRBD1. The germline gives CDR1 SNHLY, CDR2 FYNNEI. Trimming cost V 6 bases and J 3 bases; bases outside gene matches: 12. The CDR3 extends over 16 amino acids. The CDR3 nucleotides read TGTGCCAGCAGCCCCCGGACAGGGGTCTCCCGCTACGAGCAGTACTTC. Translating it yields CASSPRTGVSRYEQYF.

V usage is TRBV11-2 and J usage is TRBJ2-5, with 9 positions matching TRBD2. This CDR3 has 16 residues. V lost 1 base to trimming and J lost 5 bases; unmatched junction nucleotides: 8. Germline V gene data show CDR1 as SGHAT and CDR2 as FQNNGV. The CDR3 protein is CASSLGASGVLETQYF. DNA of the CDR3: TGTGCCAGCAGCTTAGGGGCTAGCGGGGTTCTCGAGACCCAGTACTTC.

The rearrangement links TRBV13 to TRBJ1-2, with a weak D call TRBD1 (5 bases). The germline V gene encodes CDR1 PRHDT and CDR2 FYEKMQ (reference sequence). Trimming took off 0 bases at V and 4 bases at J, with 12 bases between the two ends. This CDR3 region has 15 residues. The CDR3 here is CASSLGPGGSYGYTF. In nucleotides, the CDR3 is TGTGCCAGCAGCTTAGGCCCGGGGGGTTCCTATGGCTACACCTTC.

The V gene is TRBV7-3, the J gene TRBJ2-6; 9 bases agree with TRBD1. The CDR3 spans 14 residues. Germline CDR1 reads SGHTA; CDR2 reads FQGTGA. The V gene end was trimmed by 8 bases and the J gene end by 4 bases; junction bases not matched to a gene: 3. The CDR3 nucleotides are TGTGCCAGCGGGACAGGGCACGGGGCCAACGTCCTGACTTTC. The encoded protein is CASGTGHGANVLTF.